The clone carrying this T cell receptor (beta chain) was recorded only once. These data belong to a study of blood T cell repertoires in COVID-19. Background on the study: Spain, Italy and the United States supplied samples that represented acute and convalescent COVID-19. PBMCs, B-cell-depleted T cells, or T cells were the source of the cDNA or gDNA that made up the material.

The junction had 7 bases not matched to a gene; V was cut back by 6 bases and J by 0 bases. Germline CDR1 and CDR2: ENHRY and SYGVKD. The CDR3 is made up of 15 amino acids. Authors' analysis steps: Counts of nucleated cells, estimated from reference gene primer amplification, were obtained. The repertoire was sequenced with immunoSEQ multiplex PCR; TCRdb's copy has only in-frame clones and lacks some. That table gives V, J and clone size, and the DNA gave D and trimming. The sample includes 300,000 or so clones, 70% to 90% seen only once; the top ten take around 8%. The specimen was peripheral blood. This TCR derives from a woman aged 45-65 years who had recovered from COVID-19. The genes are TRBV10-3 and TRBJ2-7, with TRBD2 matching 8 bases. DNA of the CDR3: TGTGCCATCAGAAATAGCGGGGAGAGCTCCTACGAGCAGTACTTC. Its translation is CAIRNSGESSYEQYF.